This T cell receptor beta chain was captured in a study of naive and memory T cell subsets. This clonotype was detected many times. Its antigen remains unidentified. Two oligonucleotides, mixed equimolar, formed the beta constant-region primer covering TRBC1 and TRBC2. TCRdb processed the UMI-ligation and nested PCR reads anew with MiXCR; each CDR3 protein has one entry. This table has over 20,000 distinct CDR3 sequences, 11% appearing once. CDR1 is MNHNY and CDR2 is SVGAGI in the germline V gene (reference sequence). The CDR3 extends over 11 amino acids. Trimming removed 6 bases from V and 5 bases from J, with 7 bases in between. Study findings and constraints: RNA-based TCR counts may shift with T cell activation and differentiation.

The clonotype was recovered from a human donor in good health. Sequencing was done on a sample of central memory CD8+ T cells from blood. V and J are TRBV6-6 and TRBJ2-5; no clear D gene. The chain's CDR3 is CASSLGETQYF. The CDR3 region has the DNA TGTGCCAGCAGCCTGGGGGAGACCCAGTACTTC.